These 5 T cell receptor beta chains were sequenced from one sample in a study of T cell responses to AZD1222 COVID-19 vaccine. Data came from immunoSEQ multiplex PCR; TCRdb stores just in-frame clones and leaves some out. The table includes tens of thousands of clones, about 80% detected once. The sample in question was peripheral blood, obtained on day 0 of AZD1222 vaccination. All receptors come from an adult in good health.

J is TRBJ1-1 and V is TRBV29-1; 10 positions agree with TRBD1. V gave up 6 bases and J gave up 7 bases; unmatched junction bases: 5. Germline assignment: CDR1 SQVTM and CDR2 ANQGSEA. The CDR3 is made up of 12 amino acids. The CDR3: CSVGQGVGEAFF. CDR3 nucleotides: TGCAGCGTAGGACAGGGGGTAGGTGAAGCTTTCTTT.

The genes are TRBV2 and TRBJ2-6; 9 bases map to TRBD1. Germline CDR1 SNHLY, CDR2 FYNNEI. There are 16 residues in the CDR3. Trimming at V came to 6 bases and at J to 2 bases, leaving 5 bases not matched to a gene. DNA for the CDR3: TGTGCCAGCAGCGAACAGGGGGCAGCTGGGGCCAACGTCCTGACTTTC. Its translation: CASSEQGAAGANVLTF.

This clone was seen only a few times. The chain recombines TRBV5-5 with TRBJ1-4; a weak D match, TRBD1 (5 bases). The CDR3 sequence is 15 residues long. V was shortened by 2 bases and J by 6 bases, with 14 bases between the two germline ends. CDR1 is SGHKS, CDR2 YYEKEE, per germline (reference sequence). CDR3 bases: TGTGCCAGCAGCTTTGGGGGGAACGATTATGAAAAACTGTTTTTT. Amino acids: CASSFGGNDYEKLFF.

The J gene is TRBJ1-2, the V gene TRBV6-2 or TRBV6-3; D may be TRBD1 (5 bases). V dropped 0 bases and J dropped 4 bases, with 9 bases sitting between them. Germline CDR1 MNHEY, CDR2 SVGEGT. The CDR3 totals 14 residues. This CDR3 is CASSYSGTAYGYTF. CDR3 sequence (DNA): TGTGCCAGCAGTTACTCGGGGACGGCCTATGGCTACACCTTC.

V is TRBV11-3 and J is TRBJ2-3, with D unresolved. The CDR3 is made up of 13 amino acids. Germline assignment: CDR1 SGHNT and CDR2 YENEEA. Trimming took off 0 bases at V and 8 bases at J, with 9 bases between the two ends. The CDR3 protein is CASSLDTVGTQYF. DNA for the CDR3: TGTGCCAGCAGCTTAGATACTGTCGGTACGCAGTATTTT.